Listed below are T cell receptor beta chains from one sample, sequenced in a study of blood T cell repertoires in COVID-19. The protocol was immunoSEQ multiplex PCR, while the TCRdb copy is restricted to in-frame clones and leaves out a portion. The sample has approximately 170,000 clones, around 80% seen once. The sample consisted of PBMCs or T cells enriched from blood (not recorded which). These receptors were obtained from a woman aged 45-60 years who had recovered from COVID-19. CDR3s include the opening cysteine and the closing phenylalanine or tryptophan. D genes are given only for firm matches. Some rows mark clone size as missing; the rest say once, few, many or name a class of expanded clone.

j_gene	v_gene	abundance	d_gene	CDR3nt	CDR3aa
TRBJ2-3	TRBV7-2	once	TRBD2	TGTGCCAGCAGATCAAGGTCTCTAGCGGGGACCACAGATACGCAGTATTTT	CASRSRSLAGTTDTQYF
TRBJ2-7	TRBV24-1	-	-	TGTGCCACCAGTGGAACAGGTTCCTACGAGCAGTACTTC	CATSGTGSYEQYF
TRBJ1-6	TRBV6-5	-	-	TGTGCCAGCCTGACTGCTATTAATTCACCCCTCCACTTT	CASLTAINSPLHF
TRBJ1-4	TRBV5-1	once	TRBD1	TGCGCCAGCAGCTCCCAGGGACAGCTTGAACCAACTAATGAAAAACTGTTTTTT	CASSSQGQLEPTNEKLFF
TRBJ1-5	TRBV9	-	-	TGTGCCAGCAGCGTAGGGACACTTCCAGAGCCCCAGCATTTT	CASSVGTLPEPQHF
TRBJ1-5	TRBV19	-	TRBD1	TGTGCCAGTAGTATACGGGGACAGGGACATCAGCCCCAGCATTTT	CASSIRGQGHQPQHF
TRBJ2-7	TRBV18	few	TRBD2	TGTGCCAGCTCACCGGGACTAGACTACGAGCAGTACTTC	CASSPGLDYEQYF
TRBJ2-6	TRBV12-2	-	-	TGTGCAAGTCGCATGTTAGGGACTCCACACAAAGTCGGGACTTTC	CASRMLGTPHKVGTF
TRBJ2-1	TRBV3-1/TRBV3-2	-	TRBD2	TGTGCCAGCAGCCAAGAGAGCGGGGGCTTAAGTGAGCAGTTCTTC	CASSQESGGLSEQFF
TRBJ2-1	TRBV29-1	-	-	TGCAGCGTTTTCCTTGCGCGCGGTCGAAGCAATGAGCAGTTCTTC	CSVFLARGRSNEQFF
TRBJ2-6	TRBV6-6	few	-	TGTGCCAGTGGAGGTGGGGCCAACGTCCTGACTTTC	CASGGGANVLTF
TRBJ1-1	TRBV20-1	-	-	TGCAGTGCTATACGGGGTGAAGCTTTCTTT	CSAIRGEAFF
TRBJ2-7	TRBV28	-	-	TGTGCCAGCATCGGGACGGGAGCATCCTACGAGCAGTACTTC	CASIGTGASYEQYF
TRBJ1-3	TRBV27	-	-	TGTGCCAGCAGTTTATCCGGGGCTGGAAACACCATATATTTT	CASSLSGAGNTIYF
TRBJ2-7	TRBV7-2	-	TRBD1	TGTGCCAGCAGCTCCGGGACAGGGGGCGCATACGAGCAGTACTTC	CASSSGTGGAYEQYF
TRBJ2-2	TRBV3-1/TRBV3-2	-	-	TGTGCCAGCAGCCAAGTCGGATCGGGATTCACCGGGGAGCTGTTTTTT	CASSQVGSGFTGELFF
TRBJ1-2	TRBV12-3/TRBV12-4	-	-	TGTGCCAGCAGTTTAACTCATGGCTACACCTTC	CASSLTHGYTF
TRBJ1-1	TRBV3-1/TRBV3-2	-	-	TGTGCCAGCAGCCCGCCGGGGTTTACTGAAGCTTTCTTT	CASSPPGFTEAFF
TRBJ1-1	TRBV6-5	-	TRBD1	TGTGCCAGCAGTTACCGGCAGGGGGCTAGTGAAGCTTTCTTT	CASSYRQGASEAFF
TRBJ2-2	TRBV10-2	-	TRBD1	TGCGCCAGCAGTGAGCCCACAGGGGGCCTTACCGGGGAGCTGTTTTTT	CASSEPTGGLTGELFF
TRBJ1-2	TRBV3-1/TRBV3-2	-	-	TGTGCCAGCAGCCAAGGGCCCTATGGCTACACCTTC	CASSQGPYGYTF
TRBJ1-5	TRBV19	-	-	TGTGCCAGTAACGTGAGACACCTCTCACAGCCCCAGCATTTT	CASNVRHLSQPQHF
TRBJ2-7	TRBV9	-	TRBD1	TGTGCCAGCAGCGTAGGACAGGGTGGGACCTACGAGCAGTACTTC	CASSVGQGGTYEQYF
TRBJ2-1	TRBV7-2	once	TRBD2	TGTGCCAGCAGCGTCGGACTAGCGGGGGGTATTCGGGGTGAGCAGTTCTTC	CASSVGLAGGIRGEQFF
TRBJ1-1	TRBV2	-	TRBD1	TGTGCCAGCAGTATGACAGGGTTGAACACTGAAGCTTTCTTT	CASSMTGLNTEAFF
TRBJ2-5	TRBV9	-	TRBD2	TGTGCCAGCAGCGCCGGGACTAGCGGTCGAGAGACCCAGTACTTC	CASSAGTSGRETQYF
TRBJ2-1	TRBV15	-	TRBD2	TGTGCCACCAGCAGAGATCGAGCGGCTTCGCTAGCGGGCCGCAATGAGCAGTTCTTC	CATSRDRAASLAGRNEQFF
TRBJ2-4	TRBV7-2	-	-	TGTGCCAGCAGCTTACAGGGGTGGGACAAAAACATTCAGTACTTC	CASSLQGWDKNIQYF
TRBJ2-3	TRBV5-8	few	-	TGTGCCAGCAGCCTGGGGGGGCCAGATACGCAGTATTTT	CASSLGGPDTQYF
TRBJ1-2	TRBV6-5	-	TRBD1	TGTGCCAGCAGTAGACAGGGGCGGGATGGCTACACCTTC	CASSRQGRDGYTF
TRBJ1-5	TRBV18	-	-	TGTGCCAGCTCAATACAGGAAGGTCAGCCCCAGCATTTT	CASSIQEGQPQHF
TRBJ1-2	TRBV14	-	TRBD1	TGTGCCAGCAGCGGGGAGGACAGGGCCAACTATGGCTACACCTTC	CASSGEDRANYGYTF
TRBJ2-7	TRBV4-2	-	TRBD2	TGTGCCAGCAGCCAAGGACTAGCGTTTCCCTACGAGCAGTACTTC	CASSQGLAFPYEQYF
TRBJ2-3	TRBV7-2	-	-	TGTGCCAGCAGTTTAACCTCCGGGACTTCCTCTAGCACAGATACGCAGTATTTT	CASSLTSGTSSSTDTQYF
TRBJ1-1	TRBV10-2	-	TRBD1	TGCGCCAGCAGTGAGACTTCCGGGACAGGGACCATGAACACTGAAGCTTTCTTT	CASSETSGTGTMNTEAFF
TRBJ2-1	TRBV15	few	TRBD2	TGTGCCACCAGCAGAGCGGCGTTCGGGAGGAATGACAATGAGCAGTTCTTC	CATSRAAFGRNDNEQFF
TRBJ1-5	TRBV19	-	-	TGTGCCAGTACCCCCGGGACACACCATCAGCCCCAGCATTTT	CASTPGTHHQPQHF
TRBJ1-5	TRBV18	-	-	TGTGCCAGCTCACCGGGAGGGGCCCAGCATTTT	CASSPGGAQHF
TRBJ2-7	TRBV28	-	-	TGTGCCAGCATGAGTCACAGGTCCTACGAGCAGTACTTC	CASMSHRSYEQYF